These 23 T cell receptor beta chains share one sample of origin, sequenced in a study of blood T cell repertoires in COVID-19. The assay was immunoSEQ multiplex PCR, and TCRdb's table has in-frame clones only and misses some. The sample contains about 33,000 clones, 87% of which appear only once. The sequencing input was peripheral blood. All receptors derive from a man in his fifties or sixties with acute or convalescent COVID-19.

The chain's CDR3 is CASRLAGETQYF. The CDR3 DNA sequence: TGTGCCAGCAGACTAGCGGGAGAGACCCAGTACTTC. The V call is TRBV12-3 or TRBV12-4, the J call TRBJ2-5, with 9 bases aligning to TRBD2. V gave up 6 bases and J gave up 4 bases; unmatched junction bases: 0. The CDR3 is 12 residues long.

The chain couples TRBV2 to TRBJ2-1; 10 bases match TRBD2. J lost 2 bases, V lost 6 bases, and 4 bases had no gene match. The CDR3 length is 15 residues. Germline lookup yields CDR1 SNHLY and CDR2 FYNNEI. The DNA for the CDR3 is TGTGCCAGCAGAAACCTAGCGGGGGCCTACAATGAGCAGTTCTTC. Translating it yields CASRNLAGAYNEQFF. Complete variable domain (other parts from reference TRBV2 and TRBJ2-1): EPEVTQTPSHQVTQMGQEVILRCVPISNHLYFYWYRQILGQKVEFLVSFYNNEISEKSEIFDDQFSVERPDGSNFTLKIRSTKLEDSAMYFCASRNLAGAYNEQFFGPGTRLTVL.

V and J are TRBV12-3 or TRBV12-4 and TRBJ1-2, with 7 positions matching TRBD1. The CDR3 consists of 13 residues. V trimming: 6 bases; J trimming: 8 bases; junction bases outside the gene matches: 9. The CDR3 here is CASSPGQKGGYTF. The DNA of the CDR3 is TGTGCCAGCAGCCCGGGACAGAAGGGCGGCTACACCTTC.

The count of this clone is one. The J gene is TRBJ1-4, the V gene TRBV5-1, with TRBD1 identical over 9 bases. CDR3 size: 14 residues. V lost 5 bases, J lost 8 bases, and 7 bases stayed unmatched. Germline values: CDR1 SGHRS, CDR2 YFSETQ. The DNA of the CDR3 is TGCGCCAGCAGGGCCGGGACAGGGACCGAAAAACTGTTTTTT. Its protein is CASRAGTGTEKLFF. The whole variable domain, remainder taken from reference TRBV5-1 and TRBJ1-4, is KAGVTQTPRYLIKTRGQQVTLSCSPISGHRSVSWYQQTPGQGLQFLFEYFSETQRNKGNFPGRFSGRQFSNSRSEMNVSTLELGDSALYLCASRAGTGTEKLFFGSGTQLSVL.

This clone showed up just once. The genes are TRBV2 and TRBJ1-5; D uncertain. The V and J ends lost 6 bases and 7 bases respectively, with 13 bases between them. The CDR3 length is 13 residues. Germline values: CDR1 SNHLY, CDR2 FYNNEI. The DNA of the CDR3 is TGTGCCAGCAGCCCAGGAATCCGGCAGCCCCAGCATTTT. Translation: CASSPGIRQPQHF.

This clone has only one observation. This chain links TRBV5-1 with TRBJ2-1; possibly TRBD2 for D (5 bases). V was cut by 0 bases and J by 6 bases, with 13 bases left in between. The germline V gene has CDR1 SGHRS and CDR2 YFSETQ. The CDR3 loop spans 15 amino acids. This CDR3 reads CASSLGGGSLNEQFF. Here the CDR3 DNA reads TGCGCCAGCAGCTTGGGAGGAGGTAGTCTCAATGAGCAGTTCTTC.

In this sample, this clone turned up once. The chain has TRBV5-6 and TRBJ1-2; D remains unclear. With 0 bases removed from V and 8 bases from J, the gap between germline ends came to 8 bases. Germline V gene sequence: CDR1 SGHDT, CDR2 YYEEEE. There are 12 residues in the CDR3. The CDR3 bases are TGTGCCAGCAGCTTGGCCAGGTTGGGCTACACCTTC. This encodes CASSLARLGYTF.

The chain links TRBV13 to TRBJ2-7; D unresolved. The CDR3 runs to 14 residues. Germline V gene data show CDR1 as PRHDT and CDR2 as FYEKMQ (reference sequence). V lost 0 bases, J lost 3 bases, and 9 bases lay in between. The CDR3, as DNA: TGTGCCAGCAGCTTAGGACAGTCCGGCTACGAGCAGTACGTC. Its protein product is CASSLGQSGYEQYV.

The chain couples TRBV27 to TRBJ1-1; weak D call: TRBD1 (5 bases). CDR1 and CDR2 from the germline V gene are MNHEY and SMNVEV (reference sequence). V lost 2 bases and J 6 bases, leaving 10 bases between the germline ends. The CDR3 totals 13 residues. The CDR3 DNA reads as TGTGCCAGCAGTTTACCGGGACTGTCTGAAGCTTTCTTT. Translation gives CASSLPGLSEAFF.

This chain links TRBV19 with TRBJ2-1; D uncertain. The V gene lost 5 bases and the J gene lost 0 bases, with 14 bases spanning the gap. Germline V gene sequence: CDR1 LNHDA, CDR2 SQIVND (reference sequence). There are 16 residues in the CDR3. This CDR3 is CASSSTFIISYNEQFF. CDR3 nucleotide sequence: TGTGCCAGTAGTTCGACATTCATTATCTCCTACAATGAGCAGTTCTTC.

This chain links TRBV5-4 with TRBJ1-3, with D perhaps TRBD1 (5 bases). This CDR3 has 14 residues. CDR1 SGHNT and CDR2 YYREEE come from the germline V gene (reference sequence). V was clipped by 0 bases and J by 4 bases, with 8 bases between them. CDR3 DNA sequence: TGTGCCAGCAGCTTGGGGGGGGGAGGAAACACCATATATTTT. Its translation: CASSLGGGGNTIYF.

The chain uses TRBV7-9 and TRBJ1-1; D call uncertain. Germline-derived CDR1 and CDR2 are SEHNR and FQNEAQ (reference sequence). This CDR3 has 14 residues. Trimming pared 2 bases from V and 5 bases from J, leaving 12 bases between. The CDR3 spells CASSLSGAKTEAFF. The CDR3 bases are TGTGCCAGCAGCTTAAGCGGAGCCAAAACTGAAGCTTTCTTT.

This clone was counted once. This rearrangement joins TRBV30 to TRBJ2-7; D is perhaps TRBD1 (6 bases). Germline V gives CDR1 GTSNPN, CDR2 SVGIG (reference sequence). CDR3 length: 13 residues. V lost 1 base, J lost 2 bases, and 9 bases lay in between. The CDR3 is CAWSATGAYEQYV. DNA of the CDR3: TGTGCCTGGAGTGCGACAGGTGCCTACGAGCAGTACGTC.

The CDR3 DNA sequence: TGTGCCAGCAGCCGGCGGTGGGACAATGAGCAGTTCTTC. As protein: CASSRRWDNEQFF. The genes are TRBV7-9 and TRBJ2-1; D call uncertain. CDR1 and CDR2 from the germline V gene are SEHNR and FQNEAQ (reference sequence). V gave up 5 bases and J gave up 5 bases, with 10 bases separating them. The CDR3 extends over 13 amino acids.

This clone has a handful of counts. This sequence joins TRBV2 and TRBJ1-5; TRBD1 is a possible D gene (5 bases). Germline CDR1 is SNHLY and CDR2 is FYNNEI. V lost 6 bases and J 1 base, leaving 16 bases between the germline ends. This CDR3 spans 16 amino acids. The CDR3 region is CASSPGGSRSNQPQHF. The CDR3 DNA reads TGTGCCAGCAGCCCTGGGGGGTCTCGAAGCAATCAGCCCCAGCATTTT.

This chain uses TRBV14 with TRBJ2-5, with 10 bases lining up with TRBD2. Trimming removed 6 bases from V and 5 bases from J; junction bases left unmatched: 6. The CDR3 loop spans 14 amino acids. Germline values: CDR1 SGHDN, CDR2 FVKESK. Written as DNA, the CDR3 is TGTGCCAGCAGTCAGGGACTAGCGAAGGAGACCCAGTACTTC. Translated: CASSQGLAKETQYF.

The genes are TRBV4-3 and TRBJ2-2, with D perhaps TRBD2 (5 bases). The CDR3 length is 14 residues. Germline lookup yields CDR1 LGHNA and CDR2 YSLEER. Trimming removed 0 bases at V and 8 bases at J, with 10 bases between. CDR3 sequence: CASSQERVTGELFF. In DNA form, the CDR3 reads TGCGCCAGCAGCCAAGAGAGGGTAACTGGGGAGCTGTTTTTT.

This sequence joins TRBV3-1 (or the pseudogene TRBV3-2) and TRBJ1-2; D is unclear. Germline-derived CDR1 and CDR2 are LGHDT and YNNKEL (reference sequence). The CDR3 runs to 15 residues. Between the trimmed V and J ends, which lost 0 bases and 2 bases, there was a span of 10 bases. This CDR3 is CASSQDFAANYGYTF. The CDR3, as DNA: TGTGCCAGCAGCCAAGATTTCGCAGCGAACTATGGCTACACCTTC.

The chain is built from TRBV9 and TRBJ1-2; 8 nucleotides agree with TRBD1. Germline V CDR1 and CDR2: SGDLS, YYNGEE. After removal of 0 bases from V and 2 bases from J, the junction contained 0 bases not matched to a gene. This CDR3 is built from 14 residues. CDR3 sequence: CASSVGTGNYGYTF. CDR3 in DNA: TGTGCCAGCAGCGTAGGGACAGGGAACTATGGCTACACCTTC. Full variable domain (rest looked up from reference TRBV9 and TRBJ1-2): DSGVTQTPKHLITATGQRVTLRCSPRSGDLSVYWYQQSLDQGLQFLIQYYNGEERAKGNILERFSAQQFPDLHSELNLSSLELGDSALYFCASSVGTGNYGYTFGSGTRLTVV.

The chain carries TRBV7-9 and TRBJ1-1; D not certain. Germline loops: CDR1 SEHNR, CDR2 FQNEAQ (reference sequence). Trimming shortened V by 5 bases and J by 0 bases, and 4 bases separated the two germline ends. This CDR3 spans 12 amino acids. The CDR3: CASSPVNTEAFF. CDR3 sequence (DNA): TGTGCCAGCAGCCCCGTGAACACTGAAGCTTTCTTT.

This clone was counted a few times. This chain connects TRBV24-1 to TRBJ2-6; TRBD1 is a possible D gene (5 bases). Germline CDR1 reads KGHDR; CDR2 reads SFDVKD. The CDR3 totals 14 residues. V lost 6 bases, J lost 4 bases, and 9 bases lay in between. The CDR3 reads CATSTGSGANVLTF. The DNA of the CDR3 is TGTGCCACCAGTACAGGCTCCGGGGCCAACGTCCTGACTTTC.

This clone was seen just once. The J gene is TRBJ2-1, the V gene TRBV18; 10 bases are a match to TRBD2. Trimming cost V 5 bases and J 0 bases; bases outside gene matches: 1. Per the germline V gene, CDR1 is KGHSH and CDR2 is LQKENI. The CDR3 extends over 15 amino acids. The CDR3 nucleotides are TGTGCCAGCTCAGTAGCGGGAGGCTCCTACAATGAGCAGTTCTTC. Translated, it gives CASSVAGGSYNEQFF. The entire variable domain, with the rest obtained from reference TRBV18 and TRBJ2-1, is as follows: NAGVMQNPRHLVRRRGQEARLRCSPMKGHSHVYWYRQLPEEGLKFMVYLQKENIIDESGMPKERFSAEFPKEGPSILRIQQVVRGDSAAYFCASSVAGGSYNEQFFGPGTRLTVL.

The chain recombines TRBV30 with TRBJ2-2, with D perhaps matching TRBD2 (6 bases). The V end lost 2 bases, the J end lost 7 bases, and 11 bases lay between the germline ends. The CDR3 has 13 amino acids. The V gene's germline CDR1 is GTSNPN and CDR2 SVGIG (reference sequence). Written as DNA, the CDR3 is TGTGCCTGGAGTTCAGGGACTTTCGGGGAGCTGTTTTTT. This codes for CAWSSGTFGELFF.